The TCR beta chain described here comes from a study of T cell responses to AZD1222 COVID-19 vaccine. This clone was detected ten times or more. Its antigen is currently unknown. The study, taken as a whole, reports: AZD1222 recipients seropositive at baseline numbered only six or seven. Breadth and depth of Spike-specific TCRs rose after two AZD1222 doses. Scientists sampled the repertoires only once the peak T cell response had passed. Clonal diversity was possibly underestimated, and the donors were mostly white British, with more females.

Some clones are missing from TCRdb's copy, which holds only in-frame ones; the method was immunoSEQ multiplex PCR. There are about 150,000 clones in the sample; 70% to 90% occur only once, and approximately 3.1% lies in the top ten. Per germline, CDR1 KGHSH and CDR2 LQKENI. CDR3 size: 17 residues. V was trimmed by 5 bases and J by 0 bases, leaving 16 bases between them. The gene calls are TRBV18 and TRBJ2-2; D is possibly TRBD1 (6 bases). Sequences were derived from peripheral blood, sampled on day 0 of MenACWY control vaccination. This receptor was taken from an adult in good health. The CDR3 protein is CASSTRSGVTNTGELFF. CDR3 nucleotides: TGTGCCAGCTCAACCCGGTCAGGGGTCACGAACACCGGGGAGCTGTTTTTT.